These 27 T cell receptor beta chains came from one sample sequenced in a study of blood T cell repertoires in COVID-19. Clones were read by immunoSEQ multiplex PCR, and TCRdb kept only the in-frame ones, dropping some. The profile shows over 90,000 clones, 80% to 90% of them singletons. The sequencing sample was made of peripheral blood. Every receptor here comes from an elderly man with acute or convalescent COVID-19.

V usage is TRBV6-5 and J usage is TRBJ2-5; TRBD2 might be the D (5 bases). Germline V lookup: CDR1 MNHEY, CDR2 SVGAGI. Trimming cost V 7 bases and J 5 bases, with 17 bases left between them. The CDR3 consists of 14 residues. The CDR3 loop reads CASNPTIREETQYF. The DNA for the CDR3 is TGTGCCAGCAATCCCACAATAAGGGAGGAGACCCAGTACTTC.

The rearrangement links TRBV28 to TRBJ2-7, with a possible D match to TRBD1 (6 bases). Trimming removed 6 bases at V and 3 bases at J, with 18 bases between. The CDR3 runs 15 residues. Germline V gene lookup returns CDR1 MDHEN and CDR2 SYDVKM. The CDR3 DNA follows: TGTGCCAGCAGCCCCGACAGGTTAAGGAACTACGAGCAGTACTTC. Translating it yields CASSPDRLRNYEQYF.

The chain joins TRBV7-2 to TRBJ2-7; no firm D call. Germline CDR1 is SGHTA and CDR2 is FQGNSA. The CDR3 loop spans 13 amino acids. Trimming shortened V by 3 bases and J by 1 base, and 7 bases separated the two germline ends. For the CDR3, the DNA is TGTGCCAGCAGCTTCCCTAATTCCTACGAGCAGTACTTC. It translates to CASSFPNSYEQYF. Supplemented by reference TRBV7-2 and TRBJ2-7, the full variable domain reads GAGVSQSPSNKVTEKGKDVELRCDPISGHTALYWYRQSLGQGLEFLIYFQGNSAPDKSGLPSDRFSAERTGGSVSTLTIQRTQQEDSAVYLCASSFPNSYEQYFGPGTRLTVT.

This clone came up a few times. This chain joins TRBV28 and TRBJ2-1, with TRBD2 matching 12 bases. The CDR3 contains 14 residues. The germline V gene has CDR1 MDHEN and CDR2 SYDVKM. With V trimmed by 8 bases and J by 2 bases, 1 base remained unmatched. The CDR3 protein is CASRTSGAYNEQFF. The CDR3 DNA reads as TGTGCCAGCCGGACTAGCGGGGCCTACAATGAGCAGTTCTTC.

The chain uses TRBV11-3 and TRBJ2-7; 7 bases fit TRBD2. The ends lost 5 bases at V and 6 bases at J; junction bases unmatched: 10. The CDR3 loop spans 14 amino acids. Germline values: CDR1 SGHNT, CDR2 YENEEA. The CDR3 protein is CASSPGREFGEQYF. In DNA, the CDR3 is TGTGCCAGCAGCCCCGGGCGGGAGTTCGGCGAGCAGTACTTC.

This chain links TRBV5-1 with TRBJ1-1; no clear D. The CDR3 has 14 residues. Per germline, CDR1 SGHRS and CDR2 YFSETQ. V lost 0 bases and J 6 bases, leaving 12 bases between the germline ends. The DNA of the CDR3 is TGCGCCAGCAGCTTGGAGGCTGGGAGGGCTGAAGCTTTCTTT. Its translation: CASSLEAGRAEAFF.

The gene calls are TRBV7-9 and TRBJ2-1; tentative D call: TRBD2 (6 bases). Trimming pared 1 base from V and 10 bases from J, leaving 11 bases between. From germline, CDR1 is SEHNR and CDR2 FQNEAQ (reference sequence). CDR3 length: 13 residues. The CDR3 sequence: CASSLGSAGEQFF. The CDR3 DNA is TGTGCCAGCAGCTTAGGGTCGGCGGGGGAGCAGTTCTTC.

J is TRBJ2-3 and V is TRBV25-1; D possibly corresponds to TRBD2 (6 bases). With 0 bases removed from V and 0 bases from J, the gap between germline ends came to 13 bases. The CDR3 has 17 residues. CDR1 is MGHDK, CDR2 SYGVNS, per germline. CDR3 in amino acids: CASSEYLGGTSTDTQYF. The CDR3 nucleotides read TGTGCCAGCAGTGAATATCTTGGAGGGACTAGCACAGATACGCAGTATTTT.

The DNA for the CDR3 is TGTGCCAGCAGAACTCGAGGGTTACGGTCTAATTCACCCCTCCACTTT. Its protein is CASRTRGLRSNSPLHF. The chain employs TRBV6-6 and TRBJ1-6; D uncertain. Germline lookup yields CDR1 MNHNY and CDR2 SVGAGI (reference sequence). The length of the CDR3 is 16 residues. Trimming removed 6 bases from V and 6 bases from J, with 18 bases in between.

DNA for the CDR3: TGTGCCTGGTCGGCAGGGGTCGATTCTGGAGGCTACACCTTC. Its translation: CAWSAGVDSGGYTF. The rearrangement joins TRBV30 to TRBJ1-2, with D possibly matching TRBD1 (6 bases). The V end was cut by 5 bases, the J end by 8 bases, with 21 bases between. Per germline, CDR1 GTSNPN and CDR2 SVGIG (reference sequence). The CDR3 covers 14 residues.

This clone was detected only once. This chain uses TRBV6-6 with TRBJ1-2; D is possibly TRBD1 (6 bases). Per the germline V gene, CDR1 is MNHNY and CDR2 is SVGAGI (reference sequence). There are 13 residues in the CDR3. Trimming removed 8 bases from V and 4 bases from J, with 14 bases in between. CDR3: CASSPGAPYGYTF. CDR3 nucleotides: TGTGCCAGCTCCCCAGGGGCCCCCTATGGCTACACCTTC.

This chain links TRBV5-6 with TRBJ2-3; 11 bases agree with TRBD2. Germline V lookup: CDR1 SGHDT, CDR2 YYEEEE. The CDR3 is 14 amino acids. Trimming removed 3 bases from V and 5 bases from J; junction bases left unmatched: 2. The CDR3 region has the DNA TGTGCCAGCAGCTCCGGACTAGCGGGAGATACGCAGTATTTT. Residues: CASSSGLAGDTQYF.

This chain uses TRBV20-1 with TRBJ1-5; 10 bases match TRBD1. Germline lookup yields CDR1 DFQATT and CDR2 SNEGSKA (reference sequence). The CDR3 consists of 15 residues. V was pared by 3 bases and J by 1 base, with 3 bases of the junction left unmatched. CDR3 nucleotides: TGCAGTGCTAGTCCGGGACAGGGGAGCAATCAGCCCCAGCATTTT. Residues: CSASPGQGSNQPQHF.

The chain carries TRBV27 and TRBJ2-2; 7 bases agree with TRBD1. Germline CDR1 and CDR2: MNHEY and SMNVEV (reference sequence). V lost 5 bases and J lost 4; bases outside the gene matches: 7. This CDR3 is built from 15 residues. In nucleotides, the CDR3 is TGTGCCAGCAGTGAATCGTCAGGGGGCACCGGGGAGCTGTTTTTT. Amino acid sequence: CASSESSGGTGELFF.

The chain carries TRBV7-4 and TRBJ1-5; 8 bases match TRBD1. Germline CDR1 and CDR2: SGHVT and SQSDAQ. V gave up 7 bases and J gave up 7 bases; unmatched junction bases: 12. The CDR3 contains 15 residues. CDR3 amino acids: CASNPRQGQSQPQHF. The CDR3 DNA reads as TGTGCCAGCAACCCCCGACAGGGGCAGAGCCAGCCCCAGCATTTT.

This chain joins TRBV5-8 and TRBJ1-5; a weak D match, TRBD1 (6 bases). Looked up from germline, CDR1 is SGHTS and CDR2 is YDEGEE. The V and J ends lost 5 bases and 2 bases respectively, with 14 bases between them. The CDR3 contains 15 residues. The CDR3: CASSPTGSGNQPQHF. The DNA for the CDR3 is TGTGCCAGCAGTCCCACAGGGTCCGGCAATCAGCCCCAGCATTTT.

This clone was detected only once. The chain joins TRBV21-1 to TRBJ2-2; TRBD1 is taken as the D call from the table, unchecked against the DNA. TRBV21-1 constitutes a pseudogene. The CDR3 sequence is 14 residues long. The CDR3 loop is CASSKVANTGELFF. CDR3 nucleotides: TGTGCCAGCAGCAAAGTGGCTAACACCGGGGAGCTGTTTTTT.

V is TRBV11-2 and J is TRBJ2-2, with 12 bases matching TRBD2. CDR3 length: 15 amino acids. After removal of 5 bases from V and 5 bases from J, the junction contained 3 bases not matched to a gene. Germline V gene data show CDR1 as SGHAT and CDR2 as FQNNGV. CDR3 in amino acids: CASSNTSGRTGELFF. The CDR3 DNA reads as TGTGCCAGCAGCAATACTAGCGGGAGGACCGGGGAGCTGTTTTTT.

The chain couples TRBV5-4 to TRBJ2-3, with 8 nucleotides matching TRBD2. The germline V gene encodes CDR1 SGHNT and CDR2 YYREEE (reference sequence). This CDR3 is built from 14 residues. V lost 4 bases, J lost 2 bases, and 3 bases stayed unmatched. The CDR3 DNA is TGTGCCAGCAGCCTGGGACTAGACACAGATACGCAGTATTTT. Translating gives CASSLGLDTDTQYF.

The chain combines TRBV24-1 with TRBJ2-7; TRBD1 matches at 7 bases. The CDR3 is 14 amino acids. V shed 7 bases, J shed 4 bases, and the junction held 9 bases outside the gene matches. The germline V gene encodes CDR1 KGHDR and CDR2 SFDVKD. Here the CDR3 reads CATSPRTGSYEQYF. The CDR3, as DNA: TGTGCCACCAGCCCACGGACAGGTTCTTACGAGCAGTACTTC.

J is TRBJ2-2 and V is TRBV7-2, with TRBD2 as a possible D gene (5 bases). The germline V gene encodes CDR1 SGHTA and CDR2 FQGNSA. With 3 bases removed from V and 7 bases from J, the gap between germline ends came to 15 bases. This CDR3 region has 15 residues. The CDR3 sequence: CASSFREQTSGELFF. The CDR3 region has the DNA TGTGCCAGCAGCTTCCGGGAACAAACCAGCGGGGAGCTGTTTTTT.

This chain links TRBV4-3 with TRBJ2-5, with TRBD2 as a possible D gene (6 bases). The V end was cut by 4 bases, the J end by 5 bases, with 17 bases between. Germline V gives CDR1 LGHNA, CDR2 YSLEER. The CDR3 contains 15 residues. CDR3 protein: CASSPRRGYLETQYF. The CDR3 DNA reads as TGCGCCAGCAGCCCGAGGCGGGGATATTTGGAGACCCAGTACTTC.

This chain's CDR3 is CASSSGLHLEQYF. CDR3 nucleotides: TGTGCCAGCAGCTCGGGACTCCATCTCGAGCAGTACTTC. The chain employs TRBV2 and TRBJ2-7; possible D gene TRBD2, 6 bases. Trimming removed 6 bases from V and 6 bases from J, with 15 bases in between. The length of the CDR3 is 13 residues. Per germline, CDR1 SNHLY and CDR2 FYNNEI.

The chain uses TRBV28 and TRBJ1-1; no definite D call. Germline-derived CDR1 and CDR2 are MDHEN and SYDVKM. The V gene lost 11 bases and the J gene lost 5 bases, with 18 bases spanning the gap. The length of the CDR3 is 13 residues. DNA of the CDR3: TGTGCCGGGAGCCGGAACAATCCGACTGAAGCTTTCTTT. This sequence encodes CAGSRNNPTEAFF.

This clone was observed once. The chain combines TRBV5-1 with TRBJ2-3, with D tentatively TRBD1 (5 bases). CDR1 is SGHRS and CDR2 is YFSETQ in the germline V gene. Trimming removed 2 bases at V and 3 bases at J, with 13 bases between. The CDR3 spans 15 residues. In DNA form, the CDR3 reads TGCGCCAGCAGCTTCGGCGCAGGGATTACAGATACGCAGTATTTT. The encoded protein is CASSFGAGITDTQYF.

This clone occurred once. The chain has TRBV29-1 and TRBJ2-1; 11 bases line up with TRBD2. CDR1 SQVTM and CDR2 ANQGSEA come from the germline V gene. The ends lost 5 bases at V and 6 bases at J; junction bases unmatched: 3. The length of the CDR3 is 13 residues. Written as DNA, the CDR3 is TGCAGCGTTCGCCTAGCGGGAGGCAATGAGCAGTTCTTC. Its protein is CSVRLAGGNEQFF.

The V gene is TRBV7-3, the J gene TRBJ2-2; 9 bases match TRBD1. Germline V gene lookup returns CDR1 SGHTA and CDR2 FQGTGA. This CDR3 has 15 amino acids. V lost 5 bases to trimming and J lost 1 base; unmatched junction nucleotides: 2. CDR3 residues: CASSRGQGNTGELFF. DNA of the CDR3: TGTGCCAGCAGCCGGGGACAGGGGAACACCGGGGAGCTGTTTTTT.